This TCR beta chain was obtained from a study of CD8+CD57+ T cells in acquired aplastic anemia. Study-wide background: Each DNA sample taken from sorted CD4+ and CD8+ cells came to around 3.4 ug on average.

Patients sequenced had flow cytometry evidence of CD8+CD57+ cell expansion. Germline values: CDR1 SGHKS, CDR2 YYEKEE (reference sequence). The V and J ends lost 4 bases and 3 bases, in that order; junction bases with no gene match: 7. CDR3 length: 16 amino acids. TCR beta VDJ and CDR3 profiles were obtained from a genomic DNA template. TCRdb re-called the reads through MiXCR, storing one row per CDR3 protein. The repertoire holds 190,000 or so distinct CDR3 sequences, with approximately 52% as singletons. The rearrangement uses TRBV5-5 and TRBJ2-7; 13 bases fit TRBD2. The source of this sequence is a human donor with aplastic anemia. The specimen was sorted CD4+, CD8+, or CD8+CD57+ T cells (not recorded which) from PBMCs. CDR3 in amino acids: CASSRGTSGTGYEQYF. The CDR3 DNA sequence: TGTGCCAGCAGCCGGGGGACTAGCGGGACCGGCTACGAGCAGTACTTC.